This T cell receptor (beta chain) was captured by sequencing in a study of response to subunit inactivated influenza vaccine (dated by TCRdb to 2017 to 2018). About the study as a whole: Deep quantitative T cell receptor repertoire profiling was used in the study to track responses to a trivalent subunit inactivated influenza vaccine.

Details on this clonotype: Its antigen target is currently unknown. No much larger clonotype is one base removed from it; base qualities were not supplied.

Paper-wide results and their limitations: According to the authors, only a limited number of new T cells may be recruited by each seasonal influenza vaccination.

Library preparation used RT-PCR. The sequencer listed for this sample is Illumina HiSeq 2500. TCRdb cleaned the public reads at Q25 with fastp, built clones with MiXCR and kept in-frame beta chains. Each CDR3 protein appears once, grouped with its most common genes and DNA. The sample yields about 580,000 distinct CDR3 sequences; roughly 15% were counted once. Over 8.5% of the sample goes to the ten largest clones. The CDR3, cysteine through phenylalanine, is 15 amino acids long. Kept here is only the CDR3 DNA, which spans 45 bases and is read in frame from base 1. The germline V gene encodes CDR1 MGHDK and CDR2 SYGVNS. The V and J ends are trimmed by 1 base and 0 bases, leaving 6 bases between them.

In this chain, TRBV25-1 is recombined with TRBJ1-4; a weak D assignment points to TRBD1 (5 bases agree). This TCR came from a man aged 45-65 years who received an inactivated influenza vaccine. Donor details come from another sample of the same person, matched by shared clones. The material was PBMCs from blood, obtained 11 to 12 days after vaccination. The sequenced DNA: TGTGCCAGCAGTGAATGGGGGGCAACTAATGAAAAACTGTTTTTT. The resulting protein is CASSEWGATNEKLFF.